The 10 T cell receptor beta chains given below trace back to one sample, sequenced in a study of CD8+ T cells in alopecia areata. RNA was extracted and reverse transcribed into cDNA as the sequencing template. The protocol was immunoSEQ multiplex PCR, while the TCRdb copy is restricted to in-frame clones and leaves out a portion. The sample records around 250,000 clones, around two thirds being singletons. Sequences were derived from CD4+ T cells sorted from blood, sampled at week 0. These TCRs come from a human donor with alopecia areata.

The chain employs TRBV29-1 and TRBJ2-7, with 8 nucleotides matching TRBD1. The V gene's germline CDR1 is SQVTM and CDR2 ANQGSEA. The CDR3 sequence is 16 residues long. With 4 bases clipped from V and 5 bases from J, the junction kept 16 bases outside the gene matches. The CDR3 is CSVVSKGRGHQDEQYF. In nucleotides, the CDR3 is TGCAGCGTTGTATCAAAGGGCAGGGGGCATCAGGACGAGCAGTACTTC.

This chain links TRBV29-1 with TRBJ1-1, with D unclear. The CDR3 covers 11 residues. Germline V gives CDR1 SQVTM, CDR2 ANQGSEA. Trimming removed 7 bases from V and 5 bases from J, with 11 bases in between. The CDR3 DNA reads TGCAGCGGGGCACCGGAGACTGAAGCTTTCTTT. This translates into CSGAPETEAFF.

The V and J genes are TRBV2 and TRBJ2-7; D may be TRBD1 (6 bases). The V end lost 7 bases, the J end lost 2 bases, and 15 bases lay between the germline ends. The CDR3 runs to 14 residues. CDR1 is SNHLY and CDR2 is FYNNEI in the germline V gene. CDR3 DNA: TGTGCCAGCAATGCGGAAAGGGGGACCTACGAGCAGTACTTC. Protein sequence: CASNAERGTYEQYF.

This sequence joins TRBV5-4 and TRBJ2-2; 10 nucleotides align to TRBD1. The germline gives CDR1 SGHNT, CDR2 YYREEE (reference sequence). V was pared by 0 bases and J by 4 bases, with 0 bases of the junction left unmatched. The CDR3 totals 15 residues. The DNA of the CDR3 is TGTGCCAGCAGCTTGGGACAGGGGGCCACCGGGGAGCTGTTTTTT. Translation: CASSLGQGATGELFF.

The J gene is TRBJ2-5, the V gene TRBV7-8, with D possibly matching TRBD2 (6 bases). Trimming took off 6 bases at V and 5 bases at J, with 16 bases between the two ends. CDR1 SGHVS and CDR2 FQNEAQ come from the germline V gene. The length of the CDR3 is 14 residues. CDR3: CASSQGTAGETQYF. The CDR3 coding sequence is TGTGCCAGCAGTCAAGGGACGGCGGGGGAGACCCAGTACTTC.

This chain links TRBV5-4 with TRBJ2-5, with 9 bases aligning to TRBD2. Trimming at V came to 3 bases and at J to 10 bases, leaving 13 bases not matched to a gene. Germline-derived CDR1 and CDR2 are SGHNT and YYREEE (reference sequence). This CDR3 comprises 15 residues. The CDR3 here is CASSSDLRGGGDQYF. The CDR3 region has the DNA TGTGCCAGCAGCTCGGACCTGCGGGGGGGCGGTGACCAGTACTTC.

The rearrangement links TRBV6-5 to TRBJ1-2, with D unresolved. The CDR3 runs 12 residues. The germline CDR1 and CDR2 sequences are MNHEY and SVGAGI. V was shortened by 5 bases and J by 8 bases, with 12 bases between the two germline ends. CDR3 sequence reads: CASSNRGGGYTF. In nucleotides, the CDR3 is TGTGCCAGCAGTAACCGTGGAGGCGGCTACACCTTC.

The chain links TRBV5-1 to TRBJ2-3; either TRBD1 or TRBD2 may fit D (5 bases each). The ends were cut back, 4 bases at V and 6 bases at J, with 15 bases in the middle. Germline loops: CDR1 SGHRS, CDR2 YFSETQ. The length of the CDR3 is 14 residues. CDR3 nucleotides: TGCGCCAGCAGCCCCCGGGACCTGCACGATACGCAGTATTTT. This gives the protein CASSPRDLHDTQYF.

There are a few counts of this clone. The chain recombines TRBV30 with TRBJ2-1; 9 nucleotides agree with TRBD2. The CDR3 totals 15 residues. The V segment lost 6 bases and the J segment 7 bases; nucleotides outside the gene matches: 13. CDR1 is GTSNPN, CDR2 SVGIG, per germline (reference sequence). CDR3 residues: CACTTDAGGPNEQFF. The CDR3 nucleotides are TGTGCCTGTACTACCGACGCGGGGGGGCCTAATGAGCAGTTCTTC.

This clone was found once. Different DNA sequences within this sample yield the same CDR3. The CDR3 protein is CASSERTDTQYF. CDR3 nucleotides: TGTGCCAGCAGTGAGCGCACAGATACGCAGTATTTT. The chain carries TRBV2 and TRBJ2-3; D gene uncertain. Germline CDR1 reads SNHLY; CDR2 reads FYNNEI. V was shortened by 3 bases and J by 1 base, with 2 bases between the two germline ends. The CDR3 is 12 amino acids.